The 16 T cell receptor beta chains below all came from one sample that was sequenced in a study of cytomegalovirus exposure and HLA in healthy donors. With 60 Vbeta and 13 Jbeta primers, the PCR was carried out. The protocol was immunoSEQ multiplex PCR, while the TCRdb copy is restricted to in-frame clones and leaves out a portion. The table records roughly 140,000 clones, about a tenth of them present only once. The sample taken for sequencing was PBMCs. The receptors originated from a male donor in good health and CMV-seronegative.

This clone was observed a handful of times. The chain carries TRBV5-6 and TRBJ1-2; TRBD1 agrees at 9 bases. The CDR3 is 15 residues long. Germline CDR1 SGHDT, CDR2 YYEEEE. The trim removed 4 bases at V and 5 bases at J, leaving 9 bases unmatched. The CDR3 reads CASSRPGTGPYGYTF. CDR3 bases: TGTGCCAGCAGCCGTCCCGGGACAGGGCCTTATGGCTACACCTTC.

This clone was seen only a few times. A junction boundary mismatches the germline segment, possibly from a read error. J is TRBJ2-7 and V is TRBV2; 7 bases fit TRBD1. The CDR3 totals 15 residues. CDR1 and CDR2 from the germline V gene are SNHLY and FYNNEI. The CDR3: CASSPFSGQPYGQYF. The CDR3 nucleotides read TGTGCCAGCAGTCCTTTTTCGGGACAGCCCTACGGGCAGTACTTC.

The gene calls are TRBV7-5 and TRBJ2-7; the table's D call, TRBD2, has no DNA check behind it. TRBV7-5 constitutes a pseudogene. The CDR3 has 19 residues. The CDR3 sequence is CVRSSILPGLAGGPYEQYF. The DNA of the CDR3 is TGTGTCAGAAGCTCTATTCTTCCGGGACTAGCGGGAGGGCCCTACGAGCAGTACTTC.

The chain joins TRBV5-1 to TRBJ2-7, with D possibly being TRBD1 (5 bases). Germline lookup yields CDR1 SGHRS and CDR2 YFSETQ. CDR3 length equals 14 residues. Trimming cost V 4 bases and J 4 bases, with 15 bases left between them. The CDR3 bases are TGCGCCAGCAGCATCGACAGACCGACGTACGAGCAGTACTTC. It encodes CASSIDRPTYEQYF. The whole variable domain, remainder taken from reference TRBV5-1 and TRBJ2-7, is KAGVTQTPRYLIKTRGQQVTLSCSPISGHRSVSWYQQTPGQGLQFLFEYFSETQRNKGNFPGRFSGRQFSNSRSEMNVSTLELGDSALYLCASSIDRPTYEQYFGPGTRLTVT.

This clone was counted between two and nine times. This chain connects TRBV14 to TRBJ1-1; no clear D gene. This CDR3 is built from 13 residues. With 2 bases removed from V and 2 bases from J, the gap between germline ends came to 6 bases. Germline V gene sequence: CDR1 SGHDN, CDR2 FVKESK. CDR3 loop: CASSQYVNTEAFF. The CDR3 DNA reads as TGTGCCAGCAGCCAATATGTCAACACTGAAGCTTTCTTT. Using reference TRBV14 and TRBJ1-1 for the parts outside the CDR3, the full variable domain is EAGVTQFPSHSVIEKGQTVTLRCDPISGHDNLYWYRRVMGKEIKFLLHFVKESKQDESGMPNNRFLAERTGGTYSTLKVQPAELEDSGVYFCASSQYVNTEAFFGQGTRLTVV.

This clone was picked up a small number of times. The rearrangement joins TRBV18 to TRBJ1-2; 8 bases are a match to TRBD1. Germline-derived CDR1 and CDR2 are KGHSH and LQKENI. V gave up 4 bases and J gave up 3 bases; unmatched junction bases: 7. CDR3 length equals 15 residues. For the CDR3, the DNA is TGTGCCAGCTCACAAACGGACAGGGTGGACTATGGCTACACCTTC. Translation gives CASSQTDRVDYGYTF.

The rearrangement uses TRBV28 and TRBJ2-7, with D tentatively TRBD2 (7 bases). This CDR3 is built from 14 residues. With 6 bases removed from V and 4 bases from J, the gap between germline ends came to 16 bases. The germline CDR1 and CDR2 sequences are MDHEN and SYDVKM. The DNA for the CDR3 is TGTGCCAGCAGCTTAGGGGGGGGTGAGTACGAGCAGTACTTC. The encoded protein is CASSLGGGEYEQYF. Complete variable domain (other parts from reference TRBV28 and TRBJ2-7): DVKVTQSSRYLVKRTGEKVFLECVQDMDHENMFWYRQDPGLGLRLIYFSYDVKMKEKGDIPEGYSVSREKKERFSLILESASTNQTSMYLCASSLGGGEYEQYFGPGTRLTVT.

This clone has more than one count but fewer than ten. This chain links TRBV19 with TRBJ2-7; TRBD2 aligns across 9 bases. Germline CDR1 and CDR2: LNHDA and SQIVND (reference sequence). This CDR3 comprises 15 residues. After removal of 7 bases from V and 6 bases from J, the junction contained 13 bases not matched to a gene. CDR3 residues: CASNPRGTSLVEQYF. In nucleotides, the CDR3 is TGTGCCAGTAACCCGAGGGGGACTAGCTTGGTCGAGCAGTACTTC.

This chain joins TRBV19 and TRBJ1-5; 7 nucleotides line up with TRBD1. With V trimmed by 6 bases and J by 3 bases, 8 bases remained unmatched. The CDR3 spans 15 residues. In germline, CDR1 is LNHDA, CDR2 SQIVND (reference sequence). CDR3 DNA sequence: TGTGCCAGTAGAGACAGGGTCGGGGACAATCAGCCCCAGCATTTT. This codes for CASRDRVGDNQPQHF.

The V gene is TRBV5-1, the J gene TRBJ2-5, with TRBD1 as a possible D gene (6 bases). The J call may be incorrect, as the DNA end agrees better with TRBJ2-7. Germline assignment: CDR1 SGHRS and CDR2 YFSETQ. This CDR3 contains 15 residues. In nucleotides, the CDR3 is TGCGCCAGCAGCCTACGGACAGCAGGGGACTACGAGCAGTACTTC. Its protein is CASSLRTAGDYEQYF.

There are a few counts of this clone. V and J are TRBV9 and TRBJ2-1; TRBD1 agrees at 8 bases. V lost 2 bases and J lost 6; bases outside the gene matches: 10. This CDR3 is 16 amino acids long. Germline CDR1 is SGDLS and CDR2 is YYNGEE. Here the CDR3 DNA reads TGTGCCAGCAGCGTCGGACAGGGAAGCGTCGTCAATGAGCAGTTCTTC. This sequence encodes CASSVGQGSVVNEQFF.

Concerning this clone: A read error may produce the germline difference seen at one junction end. This sequence joins TRBV14 and TRBJ1-1, with a possible D match to TRBD1 (6 bases). CDR1 SGHDN and CDR2 FVKESK come from the germline V gene. The CDR3 runs 15 residues. DNA for the CDR3: TGTGCCAGCAGCCTTTTAGCAGGGGTCAACACTGAGGCTTTCTTT. The encoded protein is CASSLLAGVNTEAFF.

This clone appeared a few times. The chain joins TRBV7-2 to TRBJ1-5; D not resolved. The V gene lost 2 bases and the J gene lost 0 bases, with 8 bases spanning the gap. Germline CDR1 and CDR2: SGHTA and FQGNSA. This CDR3 contains 15 residues. The CDR3 DNA sequence: TGTGCCAGCAGCTTAAATAGATATAGCAATCAGCCCCAGCATTTT. Its translation is CASSLNRYSNQPQHF.

The chain employs TRBV29-1 and TRBJ1-2, with 10 positions matching TRBD1. This CDR3 spans 14 amino acids. Germline lookup yields CDR1 SQVTM and CDR2 ANQGSEA. V lost 3 bases to trimming and J lost 5 bases; unmatched junction nucleotides: 6. CDR3 nucleotides: TGCAGCGTTGATATCGGACAGGGGGTTTATGGCTACACCTTC. It yields the protein CSVDIGQGVYGYTF.

The chain employs TRBV25-1 and TRBJ2-7, with 8 positions matching TRBD2. From germline, CDR1 is MGHDK and CDR2 SYGVNS. The CDR3 is 13 residues long. V gave up 11 bases and J gave up 2 bases; unmatched junction bases: 8. The CDR3 spells CASRAGGTYEQYF. The CDR3, as DNA: TGTGCCTCTAGGGCGGGAGGAACCTACGAGCAGTACTTC.

This clone was seen a few times. The junction does not match germline at one end; this may be a read error. V usage is TRBV7-9 and J usage is TRBJ1-1; 7 bases match TRBD1. Germline CDR1 SEHNR, CDR2 FQNEAQ (reference sequence). The CDR3 sequence is 13 residues long. The CDR3 spells CASSLAGGTEASF. DNA for the CDR3: TGTGCCAGCAGCTTAGCAGGGGGCACTGAAGCTTCCTTT.